This T cell receptor (beta chain) comes out of a study of early T cells in non-severe SARS-CoV-2 infection. Looking at the study overall: Unsorted whole-blood RNA was sequenced in bulk, leaving chains unpaired. Study-level points and caveats: VDJdb-based matching was biased toward anti-spike CD8 responses and missed private and CD4 specificities.

Each cDNA molecule carried a unique molecular identifier. TCRdb reanalysed the 5' RACE reads using MiXCR and keeps one entry per CDR3 protein. This sample has about 80,000 distinct CDR3 sequences, with 12% found just once. The V and J ends lost 7 bases and 8 bases respectively, with 22 bases between them. Germline V lookup: CDR1 SQVTM, CDR2 ANQGSEA. There are 14 residues in the CDR3. To note about this clonotype: Its specificity is not known.

The TCR sequence derives from an adult who was a healthcare worker with PCR-confirmed SARS-CoV-2 infection or an uninfected control (not recorded which). The donor label of this sample is uncertain. The input for sequencing was whole blood, taken at baseline. The chain is built from TRBV29-1 and TRBJ2-3; the D is unclear. The CDR3 loop reads CSARPALQTSTQYF. CDR3 sequence (DNA): TGCAGCGCCCGACCGGCCCTACAGACGAGTACGCAGTATTTT.